The source of this TCR beta chain is a study of shared clonotypes between healthy human individuals. Germline lookup yields CDR1 MNHNY and CDR2 SVGAGI (reference sequence). The CDR3 length is 10 residues. Trimming shortened V by 4 bases and J by 7 bases, and 1 base separated the two germline ends. Some 27,000 T cell genomes, or about 0.2 ug DNA, went into the sorted-subset replicate PCRs. TCRdb's copy holds only in-frame clones and misses some; the assay was immunoSEQ multiplex PCR. This table holds approximately 2.5 million clones, roughly 93% found once. General study findings and limits: When naive CD4 clonotypes were compared across a few donors, approximately 4.9% were shared. Sequencing depth was predicted to influence how clonotypes are shared among donors.

With regard to this clone: The antigen remains unidentified.

The sample consisted of naive CD4+ T cells from PBMCs. As to subset: CD45RA+ positively selected. This TCR was recovered from a man between 18 and 29 years old in good health. Some clones in this sample may be carry-over from other donors' samples. The chain employs TRBV6-6 and TRBJ1-4, with D unresolved. The CDR3 bases are TGTGCCAGCAGTTCTGAAAAACTGTTTTTT. Translation gives CASSSEKLFF.